Given below is one TCR beta chain in context. This sample is drawn from a study of OX40 agonist ivuxolimab in advanced cancers. Assay used: immunoSEQ multiplex PCR; TCRdb lists only in-frame clones, some missing. Here the sample spans about 77,000 clones, 85% being singletons. The CDR3 contains 11 residues. Germline V CDR1 and CDR2: SGHTS, YDEGEE. V lost 0 bases and J lost 9, with 1 base in between. The specimen was CD4+ or CD8+ T cells sorted from blood, collected in a trial of the OX40 agonist ivuxolimab. V usage is TRBV5-8 and J usage is TRBJ1-6; D uncertain. This sequence originates from an adult with an advanced solid tumor such as melanoma, head and neck, liver or kidney cancer. The CDR3 is CASSLGSPLHF. DNA of the CDR3: TGTGCCAGCAGCTTGGGTTCACCCCTCCACTTT. The complete variable domain, with remaining parts taken from reference TRBV5-8 and TRBJ1-6, reads EAGVTQSPTHLIKTRGQQATLRCSPISGHTSVYWYQQALGLGLQFLLWYDEGEERNRGNFPPRFSGRQFPNYSSELNVNALELEDSALYLCASSLGSPLHFGNGTRLTVT.